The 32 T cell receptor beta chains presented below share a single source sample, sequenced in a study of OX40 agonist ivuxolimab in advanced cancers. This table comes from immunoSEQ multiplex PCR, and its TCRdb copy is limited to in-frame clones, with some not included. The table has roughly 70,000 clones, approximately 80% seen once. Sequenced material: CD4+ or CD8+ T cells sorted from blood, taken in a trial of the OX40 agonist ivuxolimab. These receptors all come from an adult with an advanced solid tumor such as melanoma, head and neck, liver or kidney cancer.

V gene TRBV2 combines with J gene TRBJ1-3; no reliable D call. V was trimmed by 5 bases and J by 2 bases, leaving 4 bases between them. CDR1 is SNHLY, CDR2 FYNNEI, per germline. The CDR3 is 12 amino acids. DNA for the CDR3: TGTGCCAGCAGTCGCCCTGGAAACACCATATATTTT. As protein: CASSRPGNTIYF. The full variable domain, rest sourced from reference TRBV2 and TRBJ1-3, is EPEVTQTPSHQVTQMGQEVILRCVPISNHLYFYWYRQILGQKVEFLVSFYNNEISEKSEIFDDQFSVERPDGSNFTLKIRSTKLEDSAMYFCASSRPGNTIYFGEGSWLTVV.

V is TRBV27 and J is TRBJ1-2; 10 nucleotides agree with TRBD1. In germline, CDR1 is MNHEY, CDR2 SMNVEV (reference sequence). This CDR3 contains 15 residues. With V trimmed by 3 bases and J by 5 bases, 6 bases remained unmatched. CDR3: CASSFDRGRDYGYTF. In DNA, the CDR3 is TGTGCCAGCAGTTTCGACAGGGGGCGCGATTATGGCTACACCTTC.

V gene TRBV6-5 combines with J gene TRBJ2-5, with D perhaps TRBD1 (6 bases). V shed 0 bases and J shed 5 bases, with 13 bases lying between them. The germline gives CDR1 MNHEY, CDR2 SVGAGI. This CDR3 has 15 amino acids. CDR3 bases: TGTGCCAGCAGTTACTCCAGGACAGCTAAGGAGACCCAGTACTTC. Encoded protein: CASSYSRTAKETQYF.

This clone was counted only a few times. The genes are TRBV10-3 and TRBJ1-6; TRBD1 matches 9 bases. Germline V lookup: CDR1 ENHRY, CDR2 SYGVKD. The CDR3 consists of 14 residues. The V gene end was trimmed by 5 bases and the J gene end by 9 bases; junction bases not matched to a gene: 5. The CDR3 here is CAISPGQGGSPLHF. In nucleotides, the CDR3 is TGTGCCATCAGTCCGGGACAGGGAGGTTCACCCCTCCACTTT.

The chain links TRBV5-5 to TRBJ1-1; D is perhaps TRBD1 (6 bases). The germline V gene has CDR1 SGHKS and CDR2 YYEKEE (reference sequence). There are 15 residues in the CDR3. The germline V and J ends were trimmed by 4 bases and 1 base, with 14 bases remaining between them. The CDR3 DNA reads TGTGCCAGCAGCCGACCGGACAGACCGAACACTGAAGCTTTCTTT. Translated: CASSRPDRPNTEAFF.

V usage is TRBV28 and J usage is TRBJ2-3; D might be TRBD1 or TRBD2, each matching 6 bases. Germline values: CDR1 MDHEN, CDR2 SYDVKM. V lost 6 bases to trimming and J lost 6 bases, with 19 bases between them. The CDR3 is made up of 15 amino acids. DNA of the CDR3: TGTGCCAGCAGGCAGCCCACGGGGGCATCCGATACGCAGTATTTT. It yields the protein CASRQPTGASDTQYF.

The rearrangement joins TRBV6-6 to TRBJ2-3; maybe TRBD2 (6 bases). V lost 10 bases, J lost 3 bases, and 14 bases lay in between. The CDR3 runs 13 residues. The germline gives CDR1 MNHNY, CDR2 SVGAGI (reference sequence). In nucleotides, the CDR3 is TGTGCCACCCACTTGGAGGGGACAGATACGCAGTATTTT. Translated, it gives CATHLEGTDTQYF.

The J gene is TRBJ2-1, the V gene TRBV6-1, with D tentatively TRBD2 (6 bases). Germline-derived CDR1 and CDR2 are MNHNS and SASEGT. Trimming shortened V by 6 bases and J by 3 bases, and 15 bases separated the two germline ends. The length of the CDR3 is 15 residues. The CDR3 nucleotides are TGTGCCAGCAGGGAGGGGTGGGGTCTCTACAATGAGCAGTTCTTC. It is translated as CASREGWGLYNEQFF.

The CDR3 loop reads CATQGEPSNQPQHF. CDR3 DNA: TGTGCCACCCAAGGGGAGCCCAGCAATCAGCCCCAGCATTTT. The chain employs TRBV2 and TRBJ1-5, with D possibly TRBD1 on 5 matching bases. The V end was cut by 10 bases, the J end by 1 base, with 14 bases between. The length of the CDR3 is 14 residues. Germline V gene sequence: CDR1 SNHLY, CDR2 FYNNEI.

CDR3 DNA: TGTGCCAGTAGTACTCCCCCCGGTGGACTGCCACAAACCAATGAGCAGTTCTTC. Translating it yields CASSTPPGGLPQTNEQFF. The genes are TRBV19 and TRBJ2-1; tentatively, D is TRBD2 (5 bases). Germline CDR1 reads LNHDA; CDR2 reads SQIVND (reference sequence). CDR3 length equals 18 residues. The germline V and J ends were trimmed by 4 bases and 6 bases, with 25 bases remaining between them. Full variable domain (rest looked up from reference TRBV19 and TRBJ2-1): DGGITQSPKYLFRKEGQNVTLSCEQNLNHDAMYWYRQDPGQGLRLIYYSQIVNDFQKGDIAEGYSVSREKKESFPLTVTSAQKNPTAFYLCASSTPPGGLPQTNEQFFGPGTRLTVL.

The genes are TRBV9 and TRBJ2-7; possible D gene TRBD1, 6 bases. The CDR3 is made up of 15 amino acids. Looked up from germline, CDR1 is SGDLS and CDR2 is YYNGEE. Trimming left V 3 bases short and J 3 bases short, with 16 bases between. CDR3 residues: CASSAYRDISYEQYF. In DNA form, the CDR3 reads TGTGCCAGCAGCGCGTACCGGGACATCAGCTACGAGCAGTACTTC. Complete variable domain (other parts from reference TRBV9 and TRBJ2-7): DSGVTQTPKHLITATGQRVTLRCSPRSGDLSVYWYQQSLDQGLQFLIQYYNGEERAKGNILERFSAQQFPDLHSELNLSSLELGDSALYFCASSAYRDISYEQYFGPGTRLTVT.

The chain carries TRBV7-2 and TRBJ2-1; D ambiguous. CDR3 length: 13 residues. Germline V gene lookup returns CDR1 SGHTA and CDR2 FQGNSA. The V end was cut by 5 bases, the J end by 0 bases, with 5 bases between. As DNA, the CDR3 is TGTGCCAGCAGCAGGGACTCCTACAATGAGCAGTTCTTC. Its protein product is CASSRDSYNEQFF. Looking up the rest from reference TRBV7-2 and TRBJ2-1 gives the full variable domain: GAGVSQSPSNKVTEKGKDVELRCDPISGHTALYWYRQSLGQGLEFLIYFQGNSAPDKSGLPSDRFSAERTGGSVSTLTIQRTQQEDSAVYLCASSRDSYNEQFFGPGTRLTVL.

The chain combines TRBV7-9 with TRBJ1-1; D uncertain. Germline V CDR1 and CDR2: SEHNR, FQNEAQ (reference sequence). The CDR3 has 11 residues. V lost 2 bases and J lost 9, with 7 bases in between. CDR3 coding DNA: TGTGCCAGCAGCTTACTCGGGCAAGCTTTCTTT. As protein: CASSLLGQAFF.

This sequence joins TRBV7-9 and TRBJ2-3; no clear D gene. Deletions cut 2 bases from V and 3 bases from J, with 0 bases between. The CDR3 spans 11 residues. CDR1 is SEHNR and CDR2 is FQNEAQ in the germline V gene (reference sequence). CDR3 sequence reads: CASSLTDTQYF. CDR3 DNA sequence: TGTGCCAGCAGCTTAACAGATACGCAGTATTTT.

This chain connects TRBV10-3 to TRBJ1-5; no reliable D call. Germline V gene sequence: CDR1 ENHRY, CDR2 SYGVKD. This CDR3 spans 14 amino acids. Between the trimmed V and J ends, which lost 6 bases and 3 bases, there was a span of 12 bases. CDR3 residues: CAISPGIANQPQHF. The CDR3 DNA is TGTGCCATCAGCCCGGGGATTGCCAATCAGCCCCAGCATTTT.

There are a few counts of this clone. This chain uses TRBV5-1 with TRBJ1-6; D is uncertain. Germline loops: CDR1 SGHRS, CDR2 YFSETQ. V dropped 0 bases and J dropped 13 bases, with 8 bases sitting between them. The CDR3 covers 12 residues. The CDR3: CASSLGPGPLHF. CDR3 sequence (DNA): TGCGCCAGCAGCTTGGGGCCGGGGCCCCTCCACTTT.

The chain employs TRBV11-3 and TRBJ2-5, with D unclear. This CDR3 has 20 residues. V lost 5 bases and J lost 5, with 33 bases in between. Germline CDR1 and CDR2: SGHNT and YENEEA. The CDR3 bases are TGTGCCAGCAGCCCGGCCCCCTGTCGTAGGGCGCAGCAGAAGTTGGAGACCCAGTACTTC. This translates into CASSPAPCRRAQQKLETQYF. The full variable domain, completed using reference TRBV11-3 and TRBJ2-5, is EAGVVQSPRYKIIEKKQPVAFWCNPISGHNTLYWYLQNLGQGPELLIRYENEEAVDDSQLPKDRFSAERLKGVDSTLKIQPAELGDSAVYLCASSPAPCRRAQQKLETQYFGPGTRLLVL.

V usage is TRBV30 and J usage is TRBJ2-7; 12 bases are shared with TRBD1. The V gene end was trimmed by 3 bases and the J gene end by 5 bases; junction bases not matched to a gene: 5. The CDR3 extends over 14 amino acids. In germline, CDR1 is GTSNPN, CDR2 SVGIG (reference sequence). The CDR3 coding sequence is TGTGCCTGGAGGGGGGACAGGGGGCTGAACGAGCAGTACTTC. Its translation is CAWRGDRGLNEQYF.

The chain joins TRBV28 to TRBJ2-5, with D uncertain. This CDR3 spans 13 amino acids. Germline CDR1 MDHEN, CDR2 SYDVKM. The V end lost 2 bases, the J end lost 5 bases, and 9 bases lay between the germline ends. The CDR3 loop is CASSLGRSETQYF. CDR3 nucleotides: TGTGCCAGCAGTTTAGGGCGTTCGGAGACCCAGTACTTC. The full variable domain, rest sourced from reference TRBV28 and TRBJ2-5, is DVKVTQSSRYLVKRTGEKVFLECVQDMDHENMFWYRQDPGLGLRLIYFSYDVKMKEKGDIPEGYSVSREKKERFSLILESASTNQTSMYLCASSLGRSETQYFGPGTRLLVL.

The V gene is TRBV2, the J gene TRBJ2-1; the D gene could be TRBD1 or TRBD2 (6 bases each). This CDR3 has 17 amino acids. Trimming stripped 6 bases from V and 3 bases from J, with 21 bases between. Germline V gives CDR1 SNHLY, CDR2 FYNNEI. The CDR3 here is CASSNNRVGGIYNEQFF. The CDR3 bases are TGTGCCAGCAGCAATAACAGGGTTGGAGGGATCTACAATGAGCAGTTCTTC.

CDR3 sequence reads: CASSQDGSSLRGAFF. DNA for the CDR3: TGTGCCAGCAGCCAAGATGGCAGTTCCCTCCGGGGAGCTTTCTTT. The chain employs TRBV14 and TRBJ1-1, with D unclear. This CDR3 is built from 15 residues. Germline V gene sequence: CDR1 SGHDN, CDR2 FVKESK. The V end lost 0 bases, the J end lost 10 bases, and 18 bases lay between the germline ends. The variable domain in full, with the rest retrieved from reference TRBV14 and TRBJ1-1, is EAGVTQFPSHSVIEKGQTVTLRCDPISGHDNLYWYRRVMGKEIKFLLHFVKESKQDESGMPNNRFLAERTGGTYSTLKVQPAELEDSGVYFCASSQDGSSLRGAFFGQGTRLTVV.

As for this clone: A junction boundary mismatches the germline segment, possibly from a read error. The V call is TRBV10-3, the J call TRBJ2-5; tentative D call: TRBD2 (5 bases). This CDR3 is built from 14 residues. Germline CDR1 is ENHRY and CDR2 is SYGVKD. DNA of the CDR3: TGTGTCATCAGTAGCGAGAGGGTTGGGGAGACCCAGTACTTC. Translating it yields CVISSERVGETQYF.

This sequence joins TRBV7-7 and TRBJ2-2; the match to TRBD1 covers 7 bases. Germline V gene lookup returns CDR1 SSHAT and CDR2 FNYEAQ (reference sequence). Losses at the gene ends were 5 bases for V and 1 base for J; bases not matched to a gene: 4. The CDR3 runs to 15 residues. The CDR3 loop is CASSAGTENTGELFF. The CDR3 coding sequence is TGTGCCAGCAGCGCCGGGACAGAGAACACCGGGGAGCTGTTTTTT.

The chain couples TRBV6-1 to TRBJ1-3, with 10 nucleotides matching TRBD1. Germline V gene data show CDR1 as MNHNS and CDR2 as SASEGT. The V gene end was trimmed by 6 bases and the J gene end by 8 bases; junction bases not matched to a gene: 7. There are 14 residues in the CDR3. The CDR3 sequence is CASRRDRGTDTIYF. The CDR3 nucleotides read TGTGCCAGCAGAAGGGACAGGGGCACGGACACCATATATTTT.

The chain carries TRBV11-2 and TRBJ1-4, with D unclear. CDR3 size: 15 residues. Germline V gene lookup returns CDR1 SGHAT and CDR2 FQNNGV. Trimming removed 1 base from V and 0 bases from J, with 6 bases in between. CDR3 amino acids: CASSLGTATNEKLFF. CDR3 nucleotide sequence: TGTGCCAGCAGCTTAGGAACAGCAACTAATGAAAAACTGTTTTTT. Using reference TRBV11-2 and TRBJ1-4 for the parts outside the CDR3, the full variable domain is EAGVAQSPRYKIIEKRQSVAFWCNPISGHATLYWYQQILGQGPKLLIQFQNNGVVDDSQLPKDRFSAERLKGVDSTLKIQPAKLEDSAVYLCASSLGTATNEKLFFGSGTQLSVL.

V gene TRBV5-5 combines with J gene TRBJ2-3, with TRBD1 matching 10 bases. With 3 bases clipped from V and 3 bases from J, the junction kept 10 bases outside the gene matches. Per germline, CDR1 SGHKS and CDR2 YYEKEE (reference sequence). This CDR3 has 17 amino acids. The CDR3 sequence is CASSSDRGLSGTDTQYF. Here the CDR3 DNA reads TGTGCCAGCAGCTCGGACAGGGGGTTAAGCGGTACAGATACGCAGTATTTT.

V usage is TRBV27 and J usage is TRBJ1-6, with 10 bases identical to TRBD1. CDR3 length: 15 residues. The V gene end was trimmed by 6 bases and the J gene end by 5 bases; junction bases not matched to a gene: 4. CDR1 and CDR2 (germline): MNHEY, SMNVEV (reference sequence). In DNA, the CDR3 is TGTGCCAGCAGCCCCGGGACAGGGGATAATTCACCCCTCCACTTT. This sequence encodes CASSPGTGDNSPLHF.

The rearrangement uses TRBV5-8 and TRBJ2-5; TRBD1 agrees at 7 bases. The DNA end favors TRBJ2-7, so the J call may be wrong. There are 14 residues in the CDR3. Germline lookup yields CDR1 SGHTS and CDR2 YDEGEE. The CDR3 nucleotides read TGTGCCAGCAGCTATTACAACAGGGGCCACGAGCAGTACTTC. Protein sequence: CASSYYNRGHEQYF.

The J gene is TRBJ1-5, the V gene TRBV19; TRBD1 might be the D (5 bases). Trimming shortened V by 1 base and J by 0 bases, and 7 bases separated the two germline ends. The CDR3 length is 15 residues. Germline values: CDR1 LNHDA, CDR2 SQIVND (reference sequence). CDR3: CASSIGDYSNQPQHF. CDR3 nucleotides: TGTGCCAGTAGTATAGGGGACTATAGCAATCAGCCCCAGCATTTT.

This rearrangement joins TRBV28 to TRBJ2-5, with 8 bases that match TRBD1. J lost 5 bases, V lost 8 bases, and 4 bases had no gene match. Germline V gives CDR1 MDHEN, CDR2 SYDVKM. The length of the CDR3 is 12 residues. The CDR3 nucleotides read TGTGCCAGCGGGACAGGTCCGGAGACCCAGTACTTC. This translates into CASGTGPETQYF.

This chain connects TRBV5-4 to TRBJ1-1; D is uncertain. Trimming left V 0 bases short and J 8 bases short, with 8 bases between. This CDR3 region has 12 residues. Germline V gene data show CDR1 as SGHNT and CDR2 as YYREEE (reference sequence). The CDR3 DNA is TGTGCCAGCAGCTTGGGAAATTGGGAAGCTTTCTTT. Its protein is CASSLGNWEAFF.

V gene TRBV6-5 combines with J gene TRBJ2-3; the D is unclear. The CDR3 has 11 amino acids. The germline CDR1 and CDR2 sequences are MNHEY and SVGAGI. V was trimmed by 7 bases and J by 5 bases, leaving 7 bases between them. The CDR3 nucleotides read TGTGCCAGCACCTCAGGAGATACGCAGTATTTT. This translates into CASTSGDTQYF.